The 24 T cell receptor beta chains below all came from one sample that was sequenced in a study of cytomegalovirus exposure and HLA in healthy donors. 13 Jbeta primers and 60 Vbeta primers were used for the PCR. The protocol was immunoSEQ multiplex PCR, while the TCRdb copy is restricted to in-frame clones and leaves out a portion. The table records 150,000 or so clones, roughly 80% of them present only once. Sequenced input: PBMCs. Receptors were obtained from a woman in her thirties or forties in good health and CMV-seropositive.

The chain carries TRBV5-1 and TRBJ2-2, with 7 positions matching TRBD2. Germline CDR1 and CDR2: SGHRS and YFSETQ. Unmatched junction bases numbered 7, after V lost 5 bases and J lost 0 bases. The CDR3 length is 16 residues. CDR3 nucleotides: TGCGCCAGCAGAGGAGCGGGGATTACGAACACCGGGGAGCTGTTTTTT. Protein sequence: CASRGAGITNTGELFF.

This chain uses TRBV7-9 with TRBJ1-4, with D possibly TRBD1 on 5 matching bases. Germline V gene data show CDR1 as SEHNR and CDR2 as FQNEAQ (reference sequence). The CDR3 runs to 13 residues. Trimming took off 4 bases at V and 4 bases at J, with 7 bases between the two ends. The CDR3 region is CASSSGVNEKLFF. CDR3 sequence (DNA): TGTGCCAGCAGCTCGGGGGTTAATGAAAAACTGTTTTTT.

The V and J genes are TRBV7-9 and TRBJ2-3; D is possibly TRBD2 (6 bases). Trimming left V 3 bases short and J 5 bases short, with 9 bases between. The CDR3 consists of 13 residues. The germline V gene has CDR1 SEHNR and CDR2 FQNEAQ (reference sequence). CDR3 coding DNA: TGTGCCAGCAGCTTGACGGGAGTAGATACGCAGTATTTT. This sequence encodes CASSLTGVDTQYF.

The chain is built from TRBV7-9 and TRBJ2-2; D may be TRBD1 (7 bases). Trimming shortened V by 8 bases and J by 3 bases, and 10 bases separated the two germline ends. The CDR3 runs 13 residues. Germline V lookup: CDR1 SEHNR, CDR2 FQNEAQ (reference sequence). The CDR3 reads CASVRGDTGELFF. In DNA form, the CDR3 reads TGTGCCAGCGTCAGGGGGGACACCGGGGAGCTGTTTTTT. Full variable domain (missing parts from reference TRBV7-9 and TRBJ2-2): DTGVSQNPRHKITKRGQNVTFRCDPISEHNRLYWYRQTLGQGPEFLTYFQNEAQLEKSRLLSDRFSAERPKGSFSTLEIQRTEQGDSAMYLCASVRGDTGELFFGEGSRLTVL.

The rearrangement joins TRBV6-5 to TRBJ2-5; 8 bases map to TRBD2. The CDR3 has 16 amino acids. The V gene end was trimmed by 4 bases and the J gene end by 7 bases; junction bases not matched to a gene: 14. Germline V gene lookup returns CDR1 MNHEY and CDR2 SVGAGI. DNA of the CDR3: TGTGCCAGCAGTTCCGCAGGAGCGGGGGCTGGGGGGACCCAGTACTTC. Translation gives CASSSAGAGAGGTQYF.

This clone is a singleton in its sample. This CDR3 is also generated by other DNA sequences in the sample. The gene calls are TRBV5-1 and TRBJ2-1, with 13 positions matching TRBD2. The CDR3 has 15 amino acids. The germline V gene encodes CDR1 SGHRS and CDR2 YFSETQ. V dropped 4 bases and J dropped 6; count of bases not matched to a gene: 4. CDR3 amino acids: CASSLRTSGGNEQFF. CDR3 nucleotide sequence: TGCGCCAGCAGCCTACGGACTAGCGGGGGCAATGAGCAGTTCTTC.

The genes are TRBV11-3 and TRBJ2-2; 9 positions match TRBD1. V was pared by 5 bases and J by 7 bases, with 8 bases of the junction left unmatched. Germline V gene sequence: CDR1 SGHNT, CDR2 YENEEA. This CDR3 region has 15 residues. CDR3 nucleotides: TGTGCCAGCAGCCCCGGGACAGGGAGGGGCGGGGAGCTGTTTTTT. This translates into CASSPGTGRGGELFF.

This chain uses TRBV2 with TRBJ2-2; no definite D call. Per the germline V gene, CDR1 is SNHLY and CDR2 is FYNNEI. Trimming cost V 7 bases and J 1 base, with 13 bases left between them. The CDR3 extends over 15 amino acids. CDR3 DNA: TGTGCCAGCAATGGCGGCAGCCTGAACACCGGGGAGCTGTTTTTT. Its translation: CASNGGSLNTGELFF.

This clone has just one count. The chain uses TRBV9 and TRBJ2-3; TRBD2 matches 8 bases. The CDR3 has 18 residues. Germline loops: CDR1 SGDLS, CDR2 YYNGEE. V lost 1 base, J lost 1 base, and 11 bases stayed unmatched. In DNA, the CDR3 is TGTGCCAGCAGCGTATCCGTTTTGATGCGGGGGGGCACAGATACGCAGTATTTT. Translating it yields CASSVSVLMRGGTDTQYF.

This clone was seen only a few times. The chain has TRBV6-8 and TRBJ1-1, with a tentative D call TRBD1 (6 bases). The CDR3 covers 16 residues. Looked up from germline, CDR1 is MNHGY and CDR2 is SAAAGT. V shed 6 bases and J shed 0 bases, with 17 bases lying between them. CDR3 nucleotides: TGTGCCAGCAGCGTAGACCCGTGGGGGCTGAACACTGAAGCTTTCTTT. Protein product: CASSVDPWGLNTEAFF.

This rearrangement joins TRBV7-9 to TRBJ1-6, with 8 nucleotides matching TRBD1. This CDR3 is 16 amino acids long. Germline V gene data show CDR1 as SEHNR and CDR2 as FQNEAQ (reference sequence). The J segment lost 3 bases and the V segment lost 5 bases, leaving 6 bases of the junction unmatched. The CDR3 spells CASSGPGTGYNSPLHF. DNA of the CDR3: TGTGCCAGCAGCGGTCCCGGGACAGGCTATAATTCACCCCTCCACTTT.

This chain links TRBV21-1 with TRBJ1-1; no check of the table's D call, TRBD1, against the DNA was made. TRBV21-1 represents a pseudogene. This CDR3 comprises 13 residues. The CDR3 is CASSPSRGTEAFF. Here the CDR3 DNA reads TGTGCCAGCAGCCCAAGCAGGGGTACTGAAGCTTTCTTT.

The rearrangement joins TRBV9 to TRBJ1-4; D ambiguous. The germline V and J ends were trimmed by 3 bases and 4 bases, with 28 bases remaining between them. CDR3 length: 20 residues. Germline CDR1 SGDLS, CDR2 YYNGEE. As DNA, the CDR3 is TGTGCCAGCAGCGCCCCGGCGATAGGAGGGAAGGGCTCCTTTAATGAAAAACTGTTTTTT. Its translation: CASSAPAIGGKGSFNEKLFF.

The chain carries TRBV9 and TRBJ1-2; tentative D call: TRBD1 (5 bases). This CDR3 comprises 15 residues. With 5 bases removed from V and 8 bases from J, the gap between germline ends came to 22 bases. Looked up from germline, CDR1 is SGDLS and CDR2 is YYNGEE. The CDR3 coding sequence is TGTGCCAGCAGTCGCGGTTCTGACAGCCCCTACGGCTACACCTTC. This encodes CASSRGSDSPYGYTF.

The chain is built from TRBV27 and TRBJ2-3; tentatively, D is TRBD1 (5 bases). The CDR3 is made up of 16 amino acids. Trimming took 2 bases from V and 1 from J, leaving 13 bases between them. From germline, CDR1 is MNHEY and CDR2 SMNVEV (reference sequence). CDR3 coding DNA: TGTGCCAGCAGTTTAAAGAGGCAGGGCGGCACAGATACGCAGTATTTT. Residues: CASSLKRQGGTDTQYF.

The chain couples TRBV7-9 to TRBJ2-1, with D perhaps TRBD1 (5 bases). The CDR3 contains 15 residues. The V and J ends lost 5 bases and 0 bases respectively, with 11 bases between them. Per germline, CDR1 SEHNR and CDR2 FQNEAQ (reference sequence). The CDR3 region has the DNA TGTGCCAGCAGCCCCGACAGAAGCTCCTACAATGAGCAGTTCTTC. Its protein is CASSPDRSSYNEQFF.

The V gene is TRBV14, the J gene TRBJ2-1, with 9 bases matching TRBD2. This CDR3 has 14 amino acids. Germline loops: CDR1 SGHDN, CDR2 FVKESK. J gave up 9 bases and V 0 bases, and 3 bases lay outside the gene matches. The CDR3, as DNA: TGTGCCAGCAGCCAAGAGCGGGGGGGCAGTGAGCAGTTCTTC. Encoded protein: CASSQERGGSEQFF.

The CDR3 region is CASSYSTVNTGELFF. DNA of the CDR3: TGTGCCAGCAGTTACTCGACAGTGAACACCGGGGAGCTGTTTTTT. The chain employs TRBV6-6 and TRBJ2-2, with D tentatively TRBD1 (5 bases). The CDR3 runs to 15 residues. Germline lookup yields CDR1 MNHNY and CDR2 SVGAGI (reference sequence). V lost 0 bases to trimming and J lost 1 base, with 6 bases between them.

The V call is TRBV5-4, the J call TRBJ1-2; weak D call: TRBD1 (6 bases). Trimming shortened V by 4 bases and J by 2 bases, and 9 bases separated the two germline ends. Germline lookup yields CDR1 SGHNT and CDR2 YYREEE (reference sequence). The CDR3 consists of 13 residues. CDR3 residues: CASSTTGNYGYTF. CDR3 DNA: TGTGCCAGCAGCACCACAGGGAACTATGGCTACACCTTC.

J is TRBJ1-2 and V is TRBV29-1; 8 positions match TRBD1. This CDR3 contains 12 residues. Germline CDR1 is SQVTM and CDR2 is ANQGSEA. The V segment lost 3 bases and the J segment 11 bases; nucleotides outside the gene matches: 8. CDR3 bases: TGCAGCGTTGAGCGGGACAGGAGAGGGTACACCTTC. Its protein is CSVERDRRGYTF.

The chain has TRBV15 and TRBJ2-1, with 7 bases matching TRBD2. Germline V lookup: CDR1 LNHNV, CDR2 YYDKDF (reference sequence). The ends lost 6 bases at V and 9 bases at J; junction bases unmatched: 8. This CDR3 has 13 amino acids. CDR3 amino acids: CATSRGRGCEQFF. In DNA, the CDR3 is TGTGCCACCAGTCGGGGGAGGGGCTGTGAGCAGTTCTTC.

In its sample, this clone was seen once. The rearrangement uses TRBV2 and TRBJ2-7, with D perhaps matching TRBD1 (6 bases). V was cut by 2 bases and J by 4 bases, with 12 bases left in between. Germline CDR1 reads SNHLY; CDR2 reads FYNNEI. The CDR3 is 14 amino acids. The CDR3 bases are TGTGCCAGCAGTGAACGGACAGCTCTTTACGAGCAGTACTTC. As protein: CASSERTALYEQYF.

The CDR3 coding sequence is TGTGCCGATATATCGGCGCGGGAAGAGACCCAGTACTTC. Protein: CADISAREETQYF. The chain uses TRBV21-1 and TRBJ2-5; the table gives TRBD2 as D, unverified against the DNA. TRBV21-1 is flagged as a pseudogene. This CDR3 contains 13 residues.

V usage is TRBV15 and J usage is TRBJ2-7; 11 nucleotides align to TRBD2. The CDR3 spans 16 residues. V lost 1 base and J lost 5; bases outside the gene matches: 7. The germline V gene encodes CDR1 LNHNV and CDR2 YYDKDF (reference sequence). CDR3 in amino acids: CATSRGLAGGENEQYF. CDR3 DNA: TGTGCCACCAGCAGAGGCCTAGCGGGGGGTGAGAACGAGCAGTACTTC.